Presented here are 9 T cell receptor beta chains from one specimen sequenced in a study of blood T cell repertoires in COVID-19. The table came from immunoSEQ multiplex PCR; TCRdb's copy has only in-frame clones and leaves some out. The profile shows 130,000 to 150,000 clones, approximately 80% of them singletons. The sequenced material came from peripheral blood. The receptors originated from a man aged 55 to 70 with active or convalescent COVID-19.

The chain joins TRBV5-8 to TRBJ2-3; 7 bases agree with TRBD2. CDR3 length: 17 amino acids. Unmatched junction bases numbered 11, after V lost 4 bases and J lost 0 bases. Germline CDR1 reads SGHTS; CDR2 reads YDEGEE. The CDR3 DNA sequence: TGTGCCAGCAGCCCCAGGTTGGGGCGGGAGAGCACAGATACGCAGTATTTT. Its translation: CASSPRLGRESTDTQYF.

V and J are TRBV24-1 and TRBJ2-1; 10 bases line up with TRBD2. Germline trimming cut 4 bases from V and 5 bases from J; bases unmatched to any gene: 7. CDR1 KGHDR and CDR2 SFDVKD come from the germline V gene. The CDR3 runs to 16 residues. The CDR3 loop is CATSDHGGTSDNEQFF. Written as DNA, the CDR3 is TGTGCCACCAGTGACCATGGTGGGACTAGCGACAATGAGCAGTTCTTC.

The chain links TRBV7-2 to TRBJ2-7; 7 bases match TRBD2. CDR3 length: 16 amino acids. V lost 6 bases to trimming and J lost 3 bases; unmatched junction nucleotides: 14. Germline values: CDR1 SGHTA, CDR2 FQGNSA. CDR3 coding DNA: TGTGCCAGCAGACTGATCGAAGCGGGAATAAGCTACGAGCAGTACTTC. Its protein product is CASRLIEAGISYEQYF.

The chain links TRBV7-9 to TRBJ2-5; 8 nucleotides align to TRBD1. CDR1 and CDR2 from the germline V gene are SEHNR and FQNEAQ (reference sequence). With V trimmed by 0 bases and J by 3 bases, 6 bases remained unmatched. CDR3 length: 16 amino acids. As DNA, the CDR3 is TGTGCCAGCAGCTTAGCGCCCGGACAGGGTGAAGAGACCCAGTACTTC. Translating gives CASSLAPGQGEETQYF.

The rearrangement joins TRBV19 to TRBJ2-2, with D tentatively TRBD1 (6 bases). The germline V gene has CDR1 LNHDA and CDR2 SQIVND (reference sequence). The V end lost 4 bases, the J end lost 0 bases, and 9 bases lay between the germline ends. The CDR3 covers 15 residues. The CDR3: CASSTSGANTGELFF. CDR3 DNA sequence: TGTGCCAGTAGTACCTCAGGGGCGAACACCGGGGAGCTGTTTTTT.

This chain uses TRBV7-3 with TRBJ2-5; 12 bases are a match to TRBD1. Germline V gene sequence: CDR1 SGHTA, CDR2 FQGTGA. This CDR3 region has 16 residues. Trimming took 5 bases from V and 3 from J; bases not matched to a gene: 7. The CDR3 loop is CASSKTGTGGEETQYF. CDR3 coding DNA: TGTGCCAGCAGCAAAACCGGGACAGGGGGCGAAGAGACCCAGTACTTC.

CDR3 nucleotides: TGTGCCAGCAGCTTCTCAGGGAACTATGGCTACACCTTC. Translation gives CASSFSGNYGYTF. The gene calls are TRBV11-2 and TRBJ1-2; D possibly corresponds to TRBD1 (5 bases). V shed 3 bases and J shed 2 bases, with 7 bases lying between them. Germline CDR1 is SGHAT and CDR2 is FQNNGV. The CDR3 totals 13 residues.

The chain employs TRBV19 and TRBJ1-5; the D gene is possibly TRBD1 (6 bases). The ends were cut back, 9 bases at V and 0 bases at J, with 12 bases in the middle. In germline, CDR1 is LNHDA, CDR2 SQIVND (reference sequence). The CDR3 is 14 amino acids. Written as DNA, the CDR3 is TGTGCCAGCATAAACAGGGATAGCAATCAGCCCCAGCATTTT. This gives the protein CASINRDSNQPQHF.

The CDR3, as DNA: TGTGCCAGTAGTCCCACAGGGAGCTTTGAAGCTTTCTTT. This sequence encodes CASSPTGSFEAFF. The chain links TRBV19 to TRBJ1-1; tentative D call: TRBD1 (6 bases). This CDR3 comprises 13 residues. The germline V gene has CDR1 LNHDA and CDR2 SQIVND (reference sequence). Trimming cost V 5 bases and J 7 bases, with 14 bases left between them.